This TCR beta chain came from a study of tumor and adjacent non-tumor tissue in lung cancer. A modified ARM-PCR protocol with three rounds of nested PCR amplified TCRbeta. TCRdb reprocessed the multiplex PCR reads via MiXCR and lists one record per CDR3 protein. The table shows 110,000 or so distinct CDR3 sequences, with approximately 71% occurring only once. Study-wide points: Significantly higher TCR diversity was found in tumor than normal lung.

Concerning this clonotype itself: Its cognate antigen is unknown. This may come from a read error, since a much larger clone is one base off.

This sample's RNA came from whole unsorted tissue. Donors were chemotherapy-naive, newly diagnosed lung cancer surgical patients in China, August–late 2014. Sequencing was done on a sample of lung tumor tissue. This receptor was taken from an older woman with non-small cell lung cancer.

The CDR3 region is CASSYGHSYAYTF. The CDR3 region has the DNA TGTGCCAGCAGTTATGGACATAGCTATGCCTACACCTTC. This chain connects TRBV28 to TRBJ1-2; a possible D gene is TRBD1 (5 bases). Germline-derived CDR1 and CDR2 are MDHEN and SYDVKM. The CDR3 runs 13 residues.